What follows describes a single T cell receptor beta chain. Its antigen remains unidentified. Nothing much larger sits one base from this clone, and base qualities are not available. This record belongs to a study of blood T cells in healthy people across ages (dated by TCRdb to the mid-2010s). About the investigation overall: In model experiments, roughly one uniquely barcoded TCR beta cDNA molecule per two T cells was captured by template switching. Using deep sequencing normalized with unique cDNA molecular identifiers, the study measured how TCR beta repertoire diversity changes with age. Four age groups were formed from the donors: young (average roughly 16 years), middle-aged (approximately 40), aged (62) and long-lived (approximately 80). To avoid experimental bias, donors of different ages were randomly spread across the sequencing lanes. The study analyzed two additional independent replicas of 1 million unique cDNA reads from the same blood draw for two donors, one aged 18 to 29 and one aged 80 or older.

The donors were under 40 Caucasian individuals from Russia, aged about 6 to 100 years, who were systemically healthy. Approximately 11 milliliters of peripheral blood were drawn from each donor into EDTA-treated Vacutainer tubes. Ficoll-Paque density-gradient centrifugation was used to isolate PBMCs, with at least 7 million per sample. Total RNA was extracted from PBMCs with Trizol reagent, with at least 6 micrograms obtained per sample. For every donor, an aliquot of PBMCs went through flow cytometry to measure the percentages of naive CD45RAhigh/CD27high T cells. General study outcomes and caveats: There was a strong correlation between observed TCR beta diversity and the percentage of naive T cells measured by flow cytometry. Observed TCR beta diversity per million T cells fell roughly linearly with age, and a significant reduction was already apparent by age around 39. Compared with the aged group, more naive CD4+ T cells, fewer expanded clones and increased TCR diversity were shown by the long-lived group, suggesting age selection. Total diversity estimates from one million sequenced T cells were considered lower bounds and underestimates. Since profiling was done on bulk unsorted PBMCs, naive and antigen-experienced compartments could not be conclusively compared. The CMV infection status of donors was not known, potentially confounding age-related changes in expanded clonotypes.

Library prep was done by 5' RACE. The reads were generated on an Illumina HiSeq 2500. The second PCR ran for roughly 6 to 11 cycles and used a J-beta primer mix along with a sample-barcoded 5' primer. A template-switch 5' adaptor carrying 12 random nucleotides introduced a unique molecular identifier onto each TCR beta cDNA molecule. Each sample yielded at least 2.5 million CDR3-containing paired-end reads. First-strand cDNA synthesis was performed from all RNA using the Mint cDNA synthesis kit, with priming by a TRBC-specific oligonucleotide. Following uracil-DNA glycosylase treatment, a first 18-cycle PCR with universal primers M1SS and BC2_uni_R was performed on all cDNA. On the study's bioinformatics: Each sample was normalized by randomly selecting 1 million high-quality reads, each carrying a distinct molecular identifier. Reads with shared molecular identifiers were discarded instead of being binned into consensus sequences. MiTCR, run with a Q25 quality threshold and the strictest error-elimination algorithm, handled CDR3 identification, clonotype clustering and error correction. A nonparametric unseen species model using Euler transformation provided a lower-bound estimate of total TCR beta diversity. The public reads were quality trimmed at Q25 with fastp and then assembled into clones with MiXCR by TCRdb, keeping productive beta chains. Entries are consolidated by CDR3 protein sequence, retaining the most common genes and DNA. The V and J calls follow TCRdb's processing rather than the paper's. This sample lists about 800,000 distinct CDR3 sequences; about 62% were detected once. Around 22% of the sample goes to the ten largest clones.

The clonotype comes from a man aged 25 to 40 in good health. The sequenced material came from blood.

The CDR3 region has the sequence CASRDSGGGNTEAFF. The bases are TGTGCCAGCAGGGACAGCGGAGGGGGAAACACTGAAGCTTTCTTT. The rearranged segments are TRBV6-6 and TRBJ1-1; the D region possibly corresponds to TRBD1 (6 bases align). Inclusive of the bounding cysteine and phenylalanine, the CDR3 is 15 residues long. CDR3 DNA only is kept here, 45 bases in frame from base 1. The germline ends are 16 bases apart after V is trimmed by 6 bases and J by 2 bases. The germline V gene (reference sequence) supplies CDR1 MNHNY and CDR2 SVGAGI.